These 22 T cell receptor beta chains came from one sample sequenced in a study of blood T cells in healthy people across ages. Combining a sample-barcoded 5' primer with a J-beta primer mix, a second PCR ran for 7 to 11 cycles. Each CDR3 protein gets one entry after TCRdb re-called the 5' RACE reads with MiXCR. Of hundreds of thousands of distinct CDR3 sequences listed, approximately 30% are singletons. The sequencing input was blood. The receptors were sampled from a woman aged 80 or over in good health.

This clonotype was seen more than once but under ten times. The chain recombines TRBV6-5 with TRBJ2-5; TRBD2 matches 13 bases. The CDR3 contains 17 residues. Germline CDR1 reads MNHEY; CDR2 reads SVGAGI. The V gene end was trimmed by 2 bases and the J gene end by 11 bases; junction bases not matched to a gene: 14. CDR3 region: CASSYRLAGGYYNEQYF. CDR3 nucleotide sequence: TGTGCCAGCAGTTACAGACTAGCGGGGGGTTATTACAATGAGCAGTACTTC.

The chain links TRBV11-2 to TRBJ2-3, with unresolved D. Trimming shortened V by 3 bases and J by 4 bases, and 14 bases separated the two germline ends. Germline V gene sequence: CDR1 SGHAT, CDR2 FQNNGV. The CDR3 consists of 15 residues. CDR3 sequence: CASSLGRARSDTQYF. DNA of the CDR3: TGTGCCAGCAGCTTGGGAAGAGCGCGCTCAGATACGCAGTATTTT. Complete variable domain (other parts from reference TRBV11-2 and TRBJ2-3): EAGVAQSPRYKIIEKRQSVAFWCNPISGHATLYWYQQILGQGPKLLIQFQNNGVVDDSQLPKDRFSAERLKGVDSTLKIQPAKLEDSAVYLCASSLGRARSDTQYFGPGTRLTVL.

The sample holds a few counts of this clonotype. The V and J genes are TRBV18 and TRBJ1-2, with TRBD1 identical over 7 bases. Germline V lookup: CDR1 KGHSH, CDR2 LQKENI. Losses at the gene ends were 2 bases for V and 8 bases for J; bases not matched to a gene: 14. This CDR3 comprises 16 residues. The CDR3 spells CASSPYRGVSTEGYTF. CDR3 nucleotide sequence: TGTGCCAGCTCACCATACAGGGGAGTCAGCACGGAAGGCTACACCTTC.

For this clonotype: A much larger clonotype is one base distant, so this may be a read error. The chain uses TRBV28 and TRBJ2-1; possible D gene TRBD1, 6 bases. Trimming shortened V by 8 bases and J by 4 bases, and 18 bases separated the two germline ends. CDR1 and CDR2 from the germline V gene are MDHEN and SYDVKM. The CDR3 is 15 amino acids. The chain's CDR3 is CASRDRQAYYNEQFF. DNA of the CDR3: TGTGCCAGCCGCGATCGACAGGCCTATTACAATGAGCAGTTCTTC.

In its sample, this clonotype was seen many times. The chain carries TRBV5-6 and TRBJ2-3, with TRBD2 as a possible D gene (5 bases). V was trimmed by 6 bases and J by 0 bases, leaving 17 bases between them. Germline CDR1 and CDR2: SGHDT and YYEEEE. The CDR3 covers 16 residues. The CDR3 region has the DNA TGTGCCAGCAACCTCGCAAGCGGACCTAGCACAGATACGCAGTATTTT. As protein: CASNLASGPSTDTQYF.

The chain has TRBV7-6 and TRBJ1-1; 7 bases align to TRBD1. The CDR3 is made up of 15 amino acids. The germline V gene encodes CDR1 SGHVS and CDR2 FNYEAQ. The junction had 9 bases not matched to a gene; V was cut back by 1 base and J by 7 bases. CDR3 nucleotides: TGTGCCAGCAGCTTAGAGGGGGCCACGCGTGGTGAAGCTTTCTTT. Translating it yields CASSLEGATRGEAFF.

The V and J genes are TRBV19 and TRBJ1-1; 9 positions agree with TRBD1. Germline CDR1 and CDR2: LNHDA and SQIVND (reference sequence). This CDR3 region has 14 residues. Trimming cost V 7 bases and J 4 bases; bases outside gene matches: 7. This chain's CDR3 is CASTMTGGSTEAFF. CDR3 sequence (DNA): TGTGCCAGTACTATGACAGGGGGGAGCACTGAAGCTTTCTTT.

The chain employs TRBV12-3 or TRBV12-4 and TRBJ2-1; 10 nucleotides align to TRBD2. This CDR3 comprises 18 residues. J gave up 2 bases and V 6 bases, and 13 bases lay outside the gene matches. This chain's CDR3 is CASSPTLGGTSAYNEQFF. In DNA, the CDR3 is TGTGCCAGCAGCCCCACTTTAGGAGGGACTAGCGCCTACAATGAGCAGTTCTTC.

This clonotype has only a few counts. One base away lies a much larger clone, so this may be a sequencing read error. The V and J genes are TRBV20-1 and TRBJ2-1; tentatively, D is TRBD1 (6 bases). The CDR3 is 13 residues long. Germline CDR1 reads DFQATT; CDR2 reads SNEGSKA (reference sequence). CDR3 nucleotides: TGCAGCGGGGTACGGGACACTAGAAATGAGCAGTTCTTC. It translates to CSGVRDTRNEQFF.

This rearrangement joins TRBV27 to TRBJ2-1; 12 positions agree with TRBD2. V lost 2 bases to trimming and J lost 6 bases; unmatched junction nucleotides: 8. The CDR3 is 17 residues long. The germline V gene has CDR1 MNHEY and CDR2 SMNVEV (reference sequence). The CDR3 coding sequence is TGTGCCAGCAGTTTACCTCGGACTAGCGGGGTGGTCAATGAGCAGTTCTTC. Protein: CASSLPRTSGVVNEQFF.

This clonotype was counted at least ten times. This may arise from a read error, as a much more abundant clone is one base away. The chain employs TRBV5-6 and TRBJ2-1, with 7 bases matching TRBD2. Judging by the DNA end, TRBJ2-7 fits better; the J call may be wrong. CDR1 is SGHDT and CDR2 is YYEEEE in the germline V gene. The CDR3 totals 17 residues. As DNA, the CDR3 is TGTGCCAGCAGCTTGGGGGGGGGTGGTTTCATTTACAATGAGCAGTACTTC. Protein sequence: CASSLGGGGFIYNEQYF.

This clonotype was recorded many times. This chain joins TRBV6-6 and TRBJ2-7, with 7 bases that match TRBD1. Trimming cost V 8 bases and J 1 base; bases outside gene matches: 17. CDR1 is MNHNY, CDR2 SVGAGI, per germline (reference sequence). This CDR3 has 17 amino acids. The CDR3 sequence: CASGGSLVQGISYEQYF. CDR3 bases: TGTGCCAGCGGTGGTAGTTTGGTACAGGGGATATCCTACGAGCAGTACTTC.

This clonotype was detected many times. The chain is built from TRBV20-1 and TRBJ2-5; unclear D gene. The CDR3 contains 14 residues. The V gene lost 0 bases and the J gene lost 5 bases, with 13 bases spanning the gap. CDR1 and CDR2 (germline): DFQATT, SNEGSKA (reference sequence). As DNA, the CDR3 is TGCAGTGCTAGAGATCCATCCGGATGGGAGACCCAGTACTTC. It encodes CSARDPSGWETQYF.

This clonotype was detected many times. This chain uses TRBV20-1 with TRBJ1-5; D is ambiguous. The CDR3 contains 13 residues. Trimming stripped 4 bases from V and 5 bases from J, with 12 bases between. Germline-derived CDR1 and CDR2 are DFQATT and SNEGSKA (reference sequence). This chain's CDR3 is CSANSDPDQPQHF. The CDR3 DNA sequence: TGCAGTGCTAACAGCGACCCGGATCAGCCCCAGCATTTT.

This clonotype was counted between two and nine times. A junction end diverges from the germline sequence, so it may reflect a read error. The rearrangement joins TRBV27 to TRBJ2-3; TRBD2 agrees at 13 bases. This CDR3 region has 15 residues. Germline-derived CDR1 and CDR2 are MNHEY and SMNVEV (reference sequence). DNA for the CDR3: TGTGCCAGCAGTCCACTAGCGGGGGGGCCGGATACGCGGTATTTT. It specifies CASSPLAGGPDTRYF.

This clonotype was counted a few times. The chain joins TRBV30 to TRBJ2-5; the D gene is possibly TRBD1 (6 bases). The J call is in doubt because the DNA end fits TRBJ2-7 better. Per germline, CDR1 GTSNPN and CDR2 SVGIG (reference sequence). This CDR3 spans 14 amino acids. The CDR3 DNA sequence: TGTGCCTGGAGTGTACTAGTGGGGGCCGGCGAGCAGTACTTC. This translates into CAWSVLVGAGEQYF.

A few counts support this clonotype. The chain carries TRBV7-3 and TRBJ2-2; possibly TRBD2 for D (6 bases). CDR1 is SGHTA and CDR2 is FQGTGA in the germline V gene. This CDR3 has 14 amino acids. Trimming cost V 4 bases and J 1 base, with 7 bases left between them. The CDR3 is CASSSGGNTGELFF. The CDR3 bases are TGTGCCAGCAGCTCCGGGGGGAACACCGGGGAGCTGTTTTTT.

The sample holds a few counts of this clonotype. The rearrangement joins TRBV10-3 to TRBJ1-1; no firm D call. Per germline, CDR1 ENHRY and CDR2 SYGVKD. The CDR3 runs to 13 residues. The germline V and J ends were trimmed by 10 bases and 6 bases, with 18 bases remaining between them. The CDR3, as DNA: TGTGCCACCCAGGCCCTTTTCGATTCTGAAGCTTTCTTT. Protein product: CATQALFDSEAFF.

This clonotype was seen ten or more times. The chain joins TRBV7-3 to TRBJ2-5, with 7 positions matching TRBD2. Trimming cost V 2 bases and J 4 bases; bases outside gene matches: 7. This CDR3 region has 15 residues. CDR1 and CDR2 (germline): SGHTA, FQGTGA. The CDR3 reads CASSLSTSMGETQYF. In DNA form, the CDR3 reads TGTGCCAGCAGCTTATCGACTAGCATGGGAGAGACCCAGTACTTC.

The sample holds many counts of this clonotype. The V and J genes are TRBV15 and TRBJ2-1; 9 nucleotides line up with TRBD2. V trimming: 3 bases; J trimming: 4 bases; junction bases outside the gene matches: 4. Germline V lookup: CDR1 LNHNV, CDR2 YYDKDF (reference sequence). The CDR3 contains 15 residues. CDR3 nucleotides: TGTGCCACCAGCAGGGGTAGCGGGGGTTACAATGAGCAGTTCTTC. As protein: CATSRGSGGYNEQFF. The variable domain in full, with the rest retrieved from reference TRBV15 and TRBJ2-1, is DAMVIQNPRYQVTQFGKPVTLSCSQTLNHNVMYWYQQKSSQAPKLLFHYYDKDFNNEADTPDNFQSRRPNTSFCFLDIRSPGLGDTAMYLCATSRGSGGYNEQFFGPGTRLTVL.

This clonotype was counted ten times or more. The V call is TRBV20-1, the J call TRBJ2-1; no clear D gene. CDR3 length: 12 residues. V was cut by 5 bases and J by 9 bases, with 14 bases left in between. CDR1 and CDR2 from the germline V gene are DFQATT and SNEGSKA (reference sequence). The CDR3 nucleotides read TGCAGTGCTCGCCTTGGAATGGGTGAGCAGTTCTTC. Its translation is CSARLGMGEQFF.

This clonotype was recorded at least ten times. This may be a read error, as it is one base from a much larger clone. The chain carries TRBV4-3 and TRBJ2-7; TRBD2 aligns across 12 bases. CDR3 size: 17 residues. The germline gives CDR1 LGHNA, CDR2 YSLEER. V gave up 0 bases and J gave up 7 bases; unmatched junction bases: 10. In nucleotides, the CDR3 is TGCGCCAGCAGCCAAGACCTAGCGGGGGGGCCAGGCAATGAGCAGTACTTC. Translation gives CASSQDLAGGPGNEQYF.